Presented here are 24 T cell receptor beta chains from one specimen sequenced in a study of PD-1 blockade in classical Hodgkin lymphoma. After autologous stem cell transplantation all patients relapsed, and prior brentuximab vedotin exposure differed between cohorts. Produced via immunoSEQ multiplex PCR; TCRdb's table is partial and in-frame only. The sample lists some 150,000 clones; around 73% were seen once. Material: peripheral blood mononuclear cells (PBMCs), obtained before the second cycle of nivolumab. The receptors come from a human donor with classical Hodgkin lymphoma.

This clone has just one count. This chain links TRBV5-4 with TRBJ2-5; 7 nucleotides line up with TRBD2. The DNA matches TRBJ2-7 better at its end, which makes the J call doubtful. The CDR3 is 14 amino acids. Germline CDR1 is SGHNT and CDR2 is YYREEE (reference sequence). This CDR3 reads CASRRGGAAYEQYF. CDR3 in DNA: TGTGCCAGCAGGCGGGGAGGGGCAGCCTACGAGCAGTACTTC.

This clone was counted a few times. This sequence joins TRBV2 and TRBJ1-2; D uncertain. The germline CDR1 and CDR2 sequences are SNHLY and FYNNEI. The length of the CDR3 is 13 residues. V lost 2 bases, J lost 0 bases, and 4 bases lay in between. The CDR3 protein is CASSETPNYGYTF. The CDR3, as DNA: TGTGCCAGCAGTGAAACACCTAACTATGGCTACACCTTC.

The chain carries TRBV7-9 and TRBJ2-1; 9 bases fit TRBD2. Germline CDR1 is SEHNR and CDR2 is FQNEAQ (reference sequence). Trimming at V came to 5 bases and at J to 8 bases, leaving 13 bases not matched to a gene. The CDR3 consists of 16 residues. The CDR3 DNA is TGTGCCAGCAGCCCGAGCCTCGGGACTAGCTTCCATGAGCAGTTCTTC. Translating it yields CASSPSLGTSFHEQFF.

The gene calls are TRBV19 and TRBJ2-7; the D gene is possibly TRBD2 (5 bases). Trimming took 1 base from V and 2 from J, leaving 12 bases between them. The V gene's germline CDR1 is LNHDA and CDR2 SQIVND (reference sequence). This CDR3 is built from 15 residues. CDR3 residues: CASSIAHDYTYEQYF. The CDR3 DNA sequence: TGTGCCAGTAGTATAGCCCACGACTACACCTACGAGCAGTACTTC.

The V and J genes are TRBV11-3 and TRBJ2-2; 7 bases are shared with TRBD2. CDR1 and CDR2 from the germline V gene are SGHNT and YENEEA. J was trimmed by 4 bases and V by 4 bases; bases with no gene match: 3. This CDR3 contains 14 residues. CDR3: CASSWGGVTGELFF. In DNA form, the CDR3 reads TGTGCCAGCAGCTGGGGGGGAGTCACCGGGGAGCTGTTTTTT. The full variable domain, with the rest looked up from reference TRBV11-3 and TRBJ2-2, is EAGVVQSPRYKIIEKKQPVAFWCNPISGHNTLYWYLQNLGQGPELLIRYENEEAVDDSQLPKDRFSAERLKGVDSTLKIQPAELGDSAVYLCASSWGGVTGELFFGEGSRLTVL.

The gene calls are TRBV2 and TRBJ2-7; 10 bases agree with TRBD2. J was trimmed by 5 bases and V by 5 bases; bases with no gene match: 6. This CDR3 contains 14 residues. Germline V gene lookup returns CDR1 SNHLY and CDR2 FYNNEI. CDR3 coding DNA: TGTGCCAGCAGTCTAGCGGGAGCGGCTCACGAGCAGTACTTC. This translates into CASSLAGAAHEQYF. Using reference TRBV2 and TRBJ2-7 for the parts outside the CDR3, the full variable domain is EPEVTQTPSHQVTQMGQEVILRCVPISNHLYFYWYRQILGQKVEFLVSFYNNEISEKSEIFDDQFSVERPDGSNFTLKIRSTKLEDSAMYFCASSLAGAAHEQYFGPGTRLTVT.

The chain employs TRBV6-4 and TRBJ1-5; 8 bases are a match to TRBD1. CDR3 length: 15 residues. Germline lookup yields CDR1 MRHNA and CDR2 SNTAGT. Trimming at V came to 3 bases and at J to 2 bases, leaving 3 bases not matched to a gene. The CDR3 DNA follows: TGTGCCAGCAGTGAAACAGGGGGTGGCAATCAGCCCCAGCATTTT. As protein: CASSETGGGNQPQHF.

The CDR3 DNA follows: TGTGCCAGCACCCCGCAGGGTCAAGATACGCAGTATTTT. Protein: CASTPQGQDTQYF. This chain links TRBV9 with TRBJ2-3; D may be TRBD1 (5 bases). Germline V CDR1 and CDR2: SGDLS, YYNGEE. The CDR3 loop spans 13 amino acids. The V gene lost 6 bases and the J gene lost 5 bases, with 13 bases spanning the gap.

V and J are TRBV7-2 and TRBJ2-7, with D possibly matching TRBD1 (5 bases). Germline loops: CDR1 SGHTA, CDR2 FQGNSA. The CDR3 extends over 14 amino acids. V lost 3 bases to trimming and J lost 7 bases, with 16 bases between them. CDR3 region: CASSLGYRRKEQYF. CDR3 DNA: TGTGCCAGCAGCTTGGGTTACAGGAGAAAGGAGCAGTACTTC.

The table lists this clone with a few counts. CDR3 sequence reads: CSGSNTEAFF. For the CDR3, the DNA is TGCAGTGGCAGCAACACTGAAGCTTTCTTT. The chain recombines TRBV20-1 with TRBJ1-1; D is undetermined. V was clipped by 7 bases and J by 2 bases, with 5 bases between them. Per the germline V gene, CDR1 is DFQATT and CDR2 is SNEGSKA (reference sequence). The CDR3 contains 10 residues.

The chain is built from TRBV14 and TRBJ1-6; tentative D call: TRBD1 (5 bases). The germline CDR1 and CDR2 sequences are SGHDN and FVKESK. This CDR3 has 15 residues. V dropped 1 base and J dropped 11 bases, with 15 bases sitting between them. CDR3 nucleotides: TGTGCCAGCAGCCAAGGAGTTACTCAGGGAACACCCCTCCACTTT. Amino acid sequence: CASSQGVTQGTPLHF.

V gene TRBV28 combines with J gene TRBJ1-4; D remains ambiguous. Trimming removed 3 bases at V and 8 bases at J, with 16 bases between. CDR1 and CDR2 from the germline V gene are MDHEN and SYDVKM. This CDR3 region has 15 residues. The CDR3 nucleotides are TGTGCCAGCAGTTTCTTCCCCCTAGACACGGAAAAACTGTTTTTT. Its protein product is CASSFFPLDTEKLFF.

This clone was detected only once. V and J are TRBV7-3 and TRBJ2-7, with TRBD2 matching over 7 bases. This CDR3 is 15 amino acids long. The V and J ends lost 4 bases and 3 bases, in that order; junction bases with no gene match: 9. Germline CDR1 SGHTA, CDR2 FQGTGA. CDR3 in amino acids: CASSSEAGSGYEQYF. CDR3 in DNA: TGTGCCAGCAGCTCGGAAGCGGGGTCGGGCTACGAGCAGTACTTC.

J is TRBJ1-2 and V is TRBV28, with D unclear. CDR1 is MDHEN and CDR2 is SYDVKM in the germline V gene. The CDR3 spans 14 residues. Between the trimmed V and J ends, which lost 4 bases and 2 bases, there was a span of 11 bases. The CDR3 is CASSYPGLNYGYTF. The CDR3 DNA reads as TGTGCCAGCAGTTACCCTGGATTGAACTATGGCTACACCTTC.

A few counts support this clone. This chain uses TRBV6-5 with TRBJ2-1, with D uncertain. The CDR3 contains 15 residues. V lost 4 bases to trimming and J lost 3 bases, with 13 bases between them. CDR1 is MNHEY, CDR2 SVGAGI, per germline. The CDR3 spells CASSSVEADYNEQFF. The CDR3 DNA is TGTGCCAGCAGTTCAGTAGAGGCAGACTACAATGAGCAGTTCTTC.

This clone was observed at least ten times. The V call is TRBV9, the J call TRBJ1-3, with a possible D match to TRBD1 (5 bases). CDR1 and CDR2 from the germline V gene are SGDLS and YYNGEE. With 0 bases removed from V and 2 bases from J, the gap between germline ends came to 9 bases. The CDR3 has 15 amino acids. CDR3 sequence reads: CASSVAGAAGNTIYF. The DNA of the CDR3 is TGTGCCAGCAGCGTAGCTGGGGCAGCTGGAAACACCATATATTTT.

This clone was detected only once. The CDR3 protein is CASSIYRGGDTQYF. CDR3 coding DNA: TGTGCCAGTAGTATTTACAGGGGAGGAGATACGCAGTATTTT. The chain joins TRBV19 to TRBJ2-3; maybe TRBD1 (7 bases). Germline V gene data show CDR1 as LNHDA and CDR2 as SQIVND (reference sequence). V was trimmed by 3 bases and J by 5 bases, leaving 12 bases between them. The length of the CDR3 is 14 residues.

The gene calls are TRBV2 and TRBJ2-5; perhaps TRBD1 as D (5 bases). The CDR3 has 13 residues. CDR1 SNHLY and CDR2 FYNNEI come from the germline V gene. V gave up 5 bases and J gave up 2 bases, with 9 bases separating them. In DNA, the CDR3 is TGTGCCAGCAGTTACGACAGACAAGAGACCCAGTACTTC. Encoded protein: CASSYDRQETQYF.

This clone was found many times. The chain recombines TRBV5-3 with TRBJ2-4, with 7 bases identical to TRBD1. TRBV5-3 is reported as an ORF; its role is uncertain. The CDR3 totals 15 residues. Losses at the gene ends were 1 base for V and 8 bases for J; bases not matched to a gene: 9. The CDR3 region is CARSLKGQKRDIQYF. CDR3 nucleotides: TGTGCCAGAAGCTTGAAGGGACAGAAGAGGGACATTCAGTACTTC.

This chain links TRBV9 with TRBJ2-3, with D unclear. The CDR3 consists of 14 residues. Looked up from germline, CDR1 is SGDLS and CDR2 is YYNGEE. Trimming cost V 1 base and J 0 bases, with 6 bases left between them. The CDR3 loop reads CASSVPTSTDTQYF. The CDR3 DNA sequence: TGTGCCAGCAGCGTACCCACTAGCACAGATACGCAGTATTTT.

This chain links TRBV2 with TRBJ1-4, with 8 bases that match TRBD1. V lost 5 bases and J lost 8; bases outside the gene matches: 7. The CDR3 spans 14 residues. CDR1 and CDR2 from the germline V gene are SNHLY and FYNNEI. The CDR3 is CASSTDRDREKLFF. The CDR3 DNA reads TGTGCCAGCAGTACGGACAGGGATCGAGAAAAACTGTTTTTT. The entire variable domain, with the rest obtained from reference TRBV2 and TRBJ1-4, is as follows: EPEVTQTPSHQVTQMGQEVILRCVPISNHLYFYWYRQILGQKVEFLVSFYNNEISEKSEIFDDQFSVERPDGSNFTLKIRSTKLEDSAMYFCASSTDRDREKLFFGSGTQLSVL.

The chain combines TRBV18 with TRBJ2-7; TRBD1 matches 10 bases. V trimming: 4 bases; J trimming: 4 bases; junction bases outside the gene matches: 7. This CDR3 spans 15 amino acids. The germline V gene has CDR1 KGHSH and CDR2 LQKENI. In DNA form, the CDR3 reads TGTGCCAGCTCACACCCCGGGACAGGGGTTTACGAGCAGTACTTC. Translation: CASSHPGTGVYEQYF.

This chain uses TRBV6-4 with TRBJ2-1; 12 bases match TRBD2. Per germline, CDR1 MRHNA and CDR2 SNTAGT. This CDR3 contains 15 residues. Trimming at V came to 6 bases and at J to 6 bases, leaving 6 bases not matched to a gene. In DNA, the CDR3 is TGTGCCAGCAGCCTCCGGACTAGCGGGACCAATGAGCAGTTCTTC. This sequence encodes CASSLRTSGTNEQFF.

V is TRBV12-2 and J is TRBJ1-4. TRBV12-2 is listed as a pseudogene. CDR3 length: 19 amino acids. In DNA form, the CDR3 reads TGTGCAAGTCGCTTAGCGTCATGCCTCCTCCCGTCCCCTAATGAAAAACTGTTTTTT. It encodes CASRLASCLLPSPNEKLFF.